This TCR beta chain appears in the sequencing data of a study of shared clonotypes between healthy human individuals. Study results and limitations: The low donor count limited represented genetic and exposure-history diversity. Deeper or shallower sequencing was expected to change how clonotypes are shared among donors. Unshared clonotypes carried lower generation probabilities than those common to all four donors.

CD45RO-negative, CCR7-positively selected cells formed the naive CD8 fraction, excluding terminally differentiated effector memory CD45RA+ cells. CDR3 size: 17 residues. V lost 3 bases and J 0 bases, leaving 14 bases between the germline ends. The germline CDR1 and CDR2 sequences are SGHNT and YENEEA. An even split of each subset's genomic DNA across several immunoSEQ plates was performed. TCRdb's table, derived via immunoSEQ multiplex PCR, lists solely in-frame clones and lacks some. Among about 2.2 million clones listed, 85% to 95% were seen once. Points on this clone: Its antigen is still unknown.

The sequencing sample was made of naive CD8+ T cells from PBMCs. The rearrangement uses TRBV11-3 and TRBJ2-2; D call uncertain. This receptor was taken from a man younger than 35 in good health. Some clones in this sample may be carry-over from other donors' samples. In nucleotides, the CDR3 is TGTGCCAGCAGCTTGCCGGTTTGGAGCGCGAACACCGGGGAGCTGTTTTTT. Amino acid sequence: CASSLPVWSANTGELFF.